The 15 T cell receptor beta chains below come from one sample, sequenced in a study of identical twins. TCRdb re-called the 5' RACE reads with MiXCR, one entry per CDR3 protein. Here the sample spans about 530,000 distinct CDR3 sequences, 12% to 15% being singletons. The same sample was also studied in work on yellow fever vaccine responses in identical twins.

Sequenced input: CD4+ T cells sorted from blood. These TCRs come from a young woman in good health.

This clonotype has just a few counts. The chain uses TRBV24-1 and TRBJ2-2, with 8 bases matching TRBD2. This CDR3 has 15 residues. Germline CDR1 KGHDR, CDR2 SFDVKD. V lost 7 bases to trimming and J lost 5 bases; unmatched junction nucleotides: 8. The chain's CDR3 is CATSSFVAGTGELFF. The CDR3, as DNA: TGTGCCACCAGCTCCTTCGTAGCGGGGACCGGGGAGCTGTTTTTT.

The chain has TRBV6-5 and TRBJ1-1; D unresolved. From germline, CDR1 is MNHEY and CDR2 SVGAGI. Trimming shortened V by 7 bases and J by 7 bases, and 13 bases separated the two germline ends. The CDR3 loop spans 12 amino acids. The CDR3 reads CASTQLGLEAFF. CDR3 DNA sequence: TGTGCCAGCACTCAGTTGGGCCTTGAAGCTTTCTTT.

In its sample, this clonotype was seen a few times. The V call is TRBV5-1, the J call TRBJ2-5, with 8 bases identical to TRBD1. CDR3 length: 16 amino acids. Germline trimming cut 0 bases from V and 4 bases from J; bases unmatched to any gene: 8. Germline assignment: CDR1 SGHRS and CDR2 YFSETQ. Here the CDR3 reads CASSLVTGAGGETQYF. The CDR3 DNA reads as TGCGCCAGCAGCTTGGTGACAGGGGCCGGGGGAGAGACCCAGTACTTC.

Many counts were recorded for this clonotype. The V gene is TRBV3-1, the J gene TRBJ2-7, with D tentatively TRBD2 (5 bases). This CDR3 region has 12 residues. Germline values: CDR1 LGHDT, CDR2 YNNKEL (reference sequence). Trimming pared 3 bases from V and 3 bases from J, leaving 6 bases between. Written as DNA, the CDR3 is TGTGCCAGCAGCCACCGGGGCTACGAGCAGTACGTC. This sequence encodes CASSHRGYEQYV.

This clonotype was seen only a few times. V gene TRBV12-3 or TRBV12-4 combines with J gene TRBJ2-5; D tentatively fits TRBD1 or TRBD2 (6 bases each). The CDR3 totals 14 residues. Trimming stripped 5 bases from V and 2 bases from J, with 12 bases between. CDR3 DNA sequence: TGTGCCAGCAGTGCCAGGGGAGGTCAAGAGACCCAGTACTTC. This sequence encodes CASSARGGQETQYF.

This clonotype was detected only a few times. The chain is built from TRBV12-3 or TRBV12-4 and TRBJ2-5; either TRBD1 or TRBD2 may fit D (6 bases each). This CDR3 comprises 12 residues. Trimming stripped 7 bases from V and 5 bases from J, with 11 bases between. The CDR3 nucleotides are TGTGCCAGCAAGGGGGGCGGGGAGACCCAGTACTTC. Amino acids: CASKGGGETQYF.

The table lists this clonotype with a few counts. The rearrangement uses TRBV2 and TRBJ1-4; 7 bases align to TRBD1. The J segment lost 4 bases and the V segment lost 5 bases, leaving 4 bases of the junction unmatched. CDR1 and CDR2 from the germline V gene are SNHLY and FYNNEI. The CDR3 totals 14 residues. The CDR3, as DNA: TGTGCCAGCAGTTACAGGGGCCATAATGAAAAACTGTTTTTT. Its protein is CASSYRGHNEKLFF.

This clonotype has only a few counts. The chain links TRBV18 to TRBJ2-5; D not resolved. The CDR3 is made up of 15 amino acids. Germline CDR1 KGHSH, CDR2 LQKENI. The V end lost 5 bases, the J end lost 2 bases, and 15 bases lay between the germline ends. CDR3 sequence: CASSIRAEGQETQYF. The CDR3 bases are TGTGCCAGCTCAATAAGGGCCGAAGGACAAGAGACCCAGTACTTC. Complete variable domain (other parts from reference TRBV18 and TRBJ2-5): NAGVMQNPRHLVRRRGQEARLRCSPMKGHSHVYWYRQLPEEGLKFMVYLQKENIIDESGMPKERFSAEFPKEGPSILRIQQVVRGDSAAYFCASSIRAEGQETQYFGPGTRLLVL.

This rearrangement joins TRBV10-3 to TRBJ2-2; tentatively, D is TRBD1 (6 bases). The V gene's germline CDR1 is ENHRY and CDR2 SYGVKD. V was shortened by 5 bases and J by 0 bases, with 10 bases between the two germline ends. The CDR3 spans 15 residues. CDR3 sequence reads: CAISRTETNTGELFF. In DNA form, the CDR3 reads TGTGCCATCAGTCGGACAGAAACGAACACCGGGGAGCTGTTTTTT.

The table lists this clonotype with many counts. This chain joins TRBV5-5 and TRBJ1-1, with no clear D. Germline CDR1 is SGHKS and CDR2 is YYEKEE (reference sequence). This CDR3 region has 14 residues. Trimming left V 2 bases short and J 1 base short, with 9 bases between. This CDR3 is CASSLIWENTEAFF. In nucleotides, the CDR3 is TGTGCCAGCAGCTTAATTTGGGAGAACACTGAAGCTTTCTTT.

This chain connects TRBV20-1 to TRBJ2-2; 7 bases agree with TRBD1. The CDR3 is 14 residues long. Per germline, CDR1 DFQATT and CDR2 SNEGSKA (reference sequence). The junction had 9 bases not matched to a gene; V was cut back by 5 bases and J by 6 bases. CDR3 sequence (DNA): TGCAGTGCTGGCCGACAGGGTGGGGCCGGGGAGCTGTTTTTT. Residues: CSAGRQGGAGELFF.

This clonotype was observed a handful of times. The rearrangement joins TRBV3-1 to TRBJ2-3; TRBD1 matches at 9 bases. The J segment lost 4 bases and the V segment lost 6 bases, leaving 8 bases of the junction unmatched. The V gene's germline CDR1 is LGHDT and CDR2 YNNKEL (reference sequence). The CDR3 is 15 amino acids. The DNA for the CDR3 is TGTGCCAGCAGGCCCGGGACAGGGAGTGCAGATACGCAGTATTTT. Its translation is CASRPGTGSADTQYF.

CDR3 sequence reads: CSVEGRRGPGGFYNEQFF. The CDR3 DNA reads as TGCAGCGTTGAGGGTCGCAGGGGCCCCGGGGGGTTTTACAATGAGCAGTTCTTC. J is TRBJ2-1 and V is TRBV29-1; weak D call: TRBD2 (7 bases). The CDR3 extends over 18 amino acids. Germline V gene sequence: CDR1 SQVTM, CDR2 ANQGSEA. V lost 3 bases and J lost 4, with 25 bases in between.

This clonotype has only a few counts. The V call is TRBV4-1, the J call TRBJ2-5, with D uncertain. Trimming shortened V by 2 bases and J by 5 bases, and 9 bases separated the two germline ends. This CDR3 comprises 13 residues. The germline V gene encodes CDR1 MGHRA and CDR2 YSYEKL. This CDR3 reads CASSQNTLETQYF. The CDR3 region has the DNA TGCGCCAGCAGCCAAAACACTCTGGAGACCCAGTACTTC.

The sample holds a few counts of this clonotype. V and J are TRBV28 and TRBJ2-1, with TRBD2 identical over 9 bases. Germline trimming cut 6 bases from V and 5 bases from J; bases unmatched to any gene: 8. CDR3 size: 15 residues. Germline loops: CDR1 MDHEN, CDR2 SYDVKM. Here the CDR3 reads CASSLVSSGDNEQFF. The CDR3 nucleotides read TGTGCCAGCAGCCTCGTCTCTAGCGGGGACAATGAGCAGTTCTTC.